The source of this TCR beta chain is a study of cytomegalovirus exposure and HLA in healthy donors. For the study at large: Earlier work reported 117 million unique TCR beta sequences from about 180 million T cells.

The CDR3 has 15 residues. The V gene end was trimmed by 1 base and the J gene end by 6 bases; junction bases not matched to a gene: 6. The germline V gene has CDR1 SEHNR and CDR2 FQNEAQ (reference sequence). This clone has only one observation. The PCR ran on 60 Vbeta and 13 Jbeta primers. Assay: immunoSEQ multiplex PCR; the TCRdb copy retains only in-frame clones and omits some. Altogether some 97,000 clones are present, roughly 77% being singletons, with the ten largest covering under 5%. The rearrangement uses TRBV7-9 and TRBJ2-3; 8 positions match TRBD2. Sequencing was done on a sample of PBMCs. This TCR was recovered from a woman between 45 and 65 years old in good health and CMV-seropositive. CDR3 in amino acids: CASSLGREGLDTQYF. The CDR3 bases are TGTGCCAGCAGCTTAGGTCGGGAGGGCCTGGATACGCAGTATTTT.